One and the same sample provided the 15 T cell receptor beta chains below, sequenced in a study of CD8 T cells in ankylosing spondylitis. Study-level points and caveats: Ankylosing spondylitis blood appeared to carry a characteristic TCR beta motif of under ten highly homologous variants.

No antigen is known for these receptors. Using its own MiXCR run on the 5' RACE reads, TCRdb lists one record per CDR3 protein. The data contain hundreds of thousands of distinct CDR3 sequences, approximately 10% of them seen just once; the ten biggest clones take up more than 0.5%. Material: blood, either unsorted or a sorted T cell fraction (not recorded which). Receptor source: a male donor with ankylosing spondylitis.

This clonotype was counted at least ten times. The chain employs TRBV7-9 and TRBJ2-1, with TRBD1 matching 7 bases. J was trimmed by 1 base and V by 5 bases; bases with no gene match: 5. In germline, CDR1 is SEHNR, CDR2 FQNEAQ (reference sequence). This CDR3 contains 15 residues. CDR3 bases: TGTGCCAGCAGCCTGCGACAGGGTTCCTACAATGAGCAGTTCTTC. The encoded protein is CASSLRQGSYNEQFF.

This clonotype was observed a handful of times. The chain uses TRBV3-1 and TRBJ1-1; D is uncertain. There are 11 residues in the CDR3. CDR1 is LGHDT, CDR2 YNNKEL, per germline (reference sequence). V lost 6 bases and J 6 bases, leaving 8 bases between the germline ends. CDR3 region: CASRSTAEAFF. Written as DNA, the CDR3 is TGTGCCAGCAGGTCAACGGCTGAAGCTTTCTTT.

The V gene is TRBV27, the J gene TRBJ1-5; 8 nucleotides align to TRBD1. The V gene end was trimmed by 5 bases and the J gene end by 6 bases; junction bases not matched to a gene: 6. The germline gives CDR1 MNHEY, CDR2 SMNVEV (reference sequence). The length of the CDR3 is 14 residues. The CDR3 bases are TGTGCCAGCAGTCCCGGGACAGGCGGTCAGCCCCAGCATTTT. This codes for CASSPGTGGQPQHF.

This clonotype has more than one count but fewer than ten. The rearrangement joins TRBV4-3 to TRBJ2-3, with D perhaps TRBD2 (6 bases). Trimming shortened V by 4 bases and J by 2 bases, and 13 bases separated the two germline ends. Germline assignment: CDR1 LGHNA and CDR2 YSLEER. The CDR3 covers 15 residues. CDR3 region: CASSRGAGLTDTQYF. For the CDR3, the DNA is TGCGCCAGCAGCCGAGGGGCGGGGCTCACAGATACGCAGTATTTT.

The CDR3 reads CASSEGGATPYIEQYF. CDR3 coding DNA: TGCGCCAGCAGTGAGGGGGGCGCGACCCCTTACATCGAGCAGTACTTC. The V gene is TRBV10-1, the J gene TRBJ2-7; possibly TRBD1 for D (6 bases). Germline V gene sequence: CDR1 WNHNN, CDR2 SYGVQD (reference sequence). Trimming cost V 2 bases and J 6 bases, with 20 bases left between them. This CDR3 is built from 16 residues.

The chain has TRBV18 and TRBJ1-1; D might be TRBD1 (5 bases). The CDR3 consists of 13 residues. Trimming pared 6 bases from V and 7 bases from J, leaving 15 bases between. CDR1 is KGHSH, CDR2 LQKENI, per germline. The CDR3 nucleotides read TGTGCCAGCTCGCGTCACGAGGGGAGTGAAGCTTTCTTT. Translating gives CASSRHEGSEAFF. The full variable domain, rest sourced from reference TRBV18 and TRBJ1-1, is NAGVMQNPRHLVRRRGQEARLRCSPMKGHSHVYWYRQLPEEGLKFMVYLQKENIIDESGMPKERFSAEFPKEGPSILRIQQVVRGDSAAYFCASSRHEGSEAFFGQGTRLTVV.

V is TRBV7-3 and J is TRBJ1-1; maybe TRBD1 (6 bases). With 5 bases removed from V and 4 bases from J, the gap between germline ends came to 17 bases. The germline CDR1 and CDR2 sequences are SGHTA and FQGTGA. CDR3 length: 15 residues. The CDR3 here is CASSPRDIRSTEAFF. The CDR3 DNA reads TGTGCCAGCAGCCCCCGGGACATAAGGAGCACTGAAGCTTTCTTT.

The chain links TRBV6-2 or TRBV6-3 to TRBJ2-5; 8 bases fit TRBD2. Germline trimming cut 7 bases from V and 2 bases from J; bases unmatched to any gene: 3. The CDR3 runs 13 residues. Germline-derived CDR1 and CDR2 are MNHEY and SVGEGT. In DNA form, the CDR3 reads TGTGCCAGCACCGGGACTAGACAAGAGACCCAGTACTTC. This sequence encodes CASTGTRQETQYF.

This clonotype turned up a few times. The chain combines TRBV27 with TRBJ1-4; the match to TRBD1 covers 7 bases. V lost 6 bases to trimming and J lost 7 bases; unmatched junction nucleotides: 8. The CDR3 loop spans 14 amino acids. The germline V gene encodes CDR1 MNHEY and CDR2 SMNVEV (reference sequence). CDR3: CASRKQGLGEKLFF. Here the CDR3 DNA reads TGTGCCAGCAGGAAACAGGGGTTAGGTGAAAAACTGTTTTTT.

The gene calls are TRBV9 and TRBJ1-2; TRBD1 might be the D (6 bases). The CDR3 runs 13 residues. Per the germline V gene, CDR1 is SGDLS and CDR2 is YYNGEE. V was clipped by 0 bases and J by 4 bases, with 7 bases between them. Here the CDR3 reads CASSVVDSYGYTF. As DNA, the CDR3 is TGTGCCAGCAGCGTAGTGGACAGCTATGGCTACACCTTC.

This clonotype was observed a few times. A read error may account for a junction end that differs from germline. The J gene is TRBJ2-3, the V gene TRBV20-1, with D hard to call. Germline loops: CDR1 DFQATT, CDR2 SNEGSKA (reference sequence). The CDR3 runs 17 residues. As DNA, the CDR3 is TGCTGTGCTAGAGATTGGTCGGGTCTAGGTGGCACAGATACGCAGTATTTT. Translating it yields CCARDWSGLGGTDTQYF.

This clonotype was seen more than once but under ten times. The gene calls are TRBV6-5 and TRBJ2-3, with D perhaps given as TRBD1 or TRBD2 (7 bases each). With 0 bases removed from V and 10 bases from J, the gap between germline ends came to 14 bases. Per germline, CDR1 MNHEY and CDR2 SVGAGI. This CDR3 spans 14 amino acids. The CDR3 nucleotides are TGTGCCAGCAGTTACTCGTGGGGAGGGACAGCGCAGTATTTT. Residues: CASSYSWGGTAQYF.

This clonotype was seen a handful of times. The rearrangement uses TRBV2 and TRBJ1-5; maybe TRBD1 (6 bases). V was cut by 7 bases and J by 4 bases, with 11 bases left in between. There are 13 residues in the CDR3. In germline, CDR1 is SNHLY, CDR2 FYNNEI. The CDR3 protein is CASISDRNQPQHF. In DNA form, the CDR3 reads TGTGCCAGCATATCGGACAGAAATCAGCCCCAGCATTTT. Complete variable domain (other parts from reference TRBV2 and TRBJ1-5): EPEVTQTPSHQVTQMGQEVILRCVPISNHLYFYWYRQILGQKVEFLVSFYNNEISEKSEIFDDQFSVERPDGSNFTLKIRSTKLEDSAMYFCASISDRNQPQHFGDGTRLSIL.

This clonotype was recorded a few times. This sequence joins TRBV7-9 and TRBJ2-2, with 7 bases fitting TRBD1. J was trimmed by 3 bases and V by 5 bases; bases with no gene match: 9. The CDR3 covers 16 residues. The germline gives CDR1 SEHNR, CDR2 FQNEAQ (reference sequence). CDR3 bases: TGTGCCAGCAGCCCATTGACAGGGATCTACACCGGGGAGCTGTTTTTT. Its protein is CASSPLTGIYTGELFF.

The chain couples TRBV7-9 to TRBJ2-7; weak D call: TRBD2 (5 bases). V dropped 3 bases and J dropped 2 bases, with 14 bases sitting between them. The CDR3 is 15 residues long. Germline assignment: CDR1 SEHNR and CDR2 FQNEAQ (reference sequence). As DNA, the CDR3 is TGTGCCAGCAGCTTCGGGCAGCGGACCGCCTACGAGCAGTACTTC. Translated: CASSFGQRTAYEQYF.